This entry lists 25 T cell receptor beta chains sequenced from one sample in a study of blood T cell repertoires in COVID-19. Using immunoSEQ multiplex PCR, the repertoire was profiled, and TCRdb retains in-frame clones only, with some absent. Among tens of thousands of clones listed, 75% to 90% were seen once. The source material was peripheral blood. The receptors come from a human donor with active COVID-19. The donor label of this sample is uncertain.

The chain recombines TRBV24-1 with TRBJ2-1; 9 bases are a match to TRBD2. The germline V gene has CDR1 KGHDR and CDR2 SFDVKD. V was clipped by 6 bases and J by 7 bases; unmatched bases: 15. CDR3 length: 17 residues. The CDR3 sequence is CATSTSGRTLNLNEQFF. As DNA, the CDR3 is TGTGCCACCAGTACCAGCGGGAGGACGCTCAACCTAAATGAGCAGTTCTTC.

This chain connects TRBV21-1 to TRBJ1-6; the tabulated D call, TRBD1, remains unverified against the DNA. TRBV21-1 is noted as a pseudogene. The CDR3 runs to 17 residues. CDR3 nucleotide sequence: TGTGCCAGCAGCAATCCACTCTCGGACAGGGCCGATTCACCCCTCCACTTT. Its translation: CASSNPLSDRADSPLHF.

V gene TRBV28 combines with J gene TRBJ1-2; a possible D gene is TRBD1 (6 bases). Germline V CDR1 and CDR2: MDHEN, SYDVKM. CDR3 size: 14 residues. The V end lost 5 bases, the J end lost 3 bases, and 13 bases lay between the germline ends. This chain's CDR3 is CASSPPTGHYGYTF. The CDR3 DNA follows: TGTGCCAGCAGTCCCCCCACAGGGCACTATGGCTACACCTTC.

The J gene is TRBJ2-1, the V gene TRBV10-3, with D hard to call. The CDR3 sequence is 13 residues long. V lost 0 bases to trimming and J lost 4 bases, with 4 bases between them. The germline V gene has CDR1 ENHRY and CDR2 SYGVKD. The CDR3 region is CAISESPYNEQFF. The CDR3 region has the DNA TGTGCCATCAGTGAGTCCCCTTACAATGAGCAGTTCTTC.

V is TRBV9 and J is TRBJ2-1; 7 bases align to TRBD1. Looked up from germline, CDR1 is SGDLS and CDR2 is YYNGEE. This CDR3 is 15 amino acids long. V shed 4 bases and J 8 bases; nucleotides not matched to a gene: 12. CDR3 amino acids: CASSPGQEPFYEQFF. In DNA form, the CDR3 reads TGTGCCAGCAGCCCCGGACAGGAGCCTTTCTATGAGCAGTTCTTC. The whole variable domain, filled in from reference TRBV9 and TRBJ2-1, reads DSGVTQTPKHLITATGQRVTLRCSPRSGDLSVYWYQQSLDQGLQFLIQYYNGEERAKGNILERFSAQQFPDLHSELNLSSLELGDSALYFCASSPGQEPFYEQFFGPGTRLTVL.

This rearrangement joins TRBV5-6 to TRBJ2-7; a possible D gene is TRBD1 (6 bases). V lost 5 bases to trimming and J lost 3 bases, with 15 bases between them. Looked up from germline, CDR1 is SGHDT and CDR2 is YYEEEE. This CDR3 is built from 14 residues. CDR3 in amino acids: CASSHYRVIYEQYF. As DNA, the CDR3 is TGTGCCAGCAGTCATTACAGGGTTATCTACGAGCAGTACTTC.

V is TRBV4-1 and J is TRBJ2-2; D is unclear. This CDR3 has 15 residues. Germline CDR1 is MGHRA and CDR2 is YSYEKL. Trimming removed 4 bases at V and 6 bases at J, with 15 bases between. The CDR3 sequence: CASSPGVGSAGELFF. The CDR3 DNA sequence: TGCGCCAGCAGCCCAGGTGTGGGTTCGGCCGGGGAGCTGTTTTTT.

In this sample, this clone turned up a few times. The rearrangement uses TRBV28 and TRBJ2-7, with 7 positions matching TRBD1. From germline, CDR1 is MDHEN and CDR2 SYDVKM. The CDR3 sequence is 14 residues long. Losses at the gene ends were 3 bases for V and 2 bases for J; bases not matched to a gene: 4. The CDR3 DNA follows: TGTGCCAGCAGTTTGCCGGGGACAGCCTACGAGCAGTACTTC. Protein product: CASSLPGTAYEQYF. The full variable domain, completed using reference TRBV28 and TRBJ2-7, is DVKVTQSSRYLVKRTGEKVFLECVQDMDHENMFWYRQDPGLGLRLIYFSYDVKMKEKGDIPEGYSVSREKKERFSLILESASTNQTSMYLCASSLPGTAYEQYFGPGTRLTVT.

The chain employs TRBV29-1 and TRBJ1-2; weak D call: TRBD1 (6 bases). The CDR3 covers 11 residues. The V and J ends lost 3 bases and 6 bases respectively, with 8 bases between them. The germline V gene has CDR1 SQVTM and CDR2 ANQGSEA. CDR3 protein: CSVDRGHGYTF. CDR3 DNA sequence: TGCAGCGTTGACAGGGGCCATGGCTACACCTTC.

The J gene is TRBJ1-3, the V gene TRBV5-1; no clear D. Germline-derived CDR1 and CDR2 are SGHRS and YFSETQ. This CDR3 is 14 amino acids long. Between the trimmed V and J ends, which lost 0 bases and 4 bases, there was a span of 8 bases. This chain's CDR3 is CASSLDGRGNTIYF. CDR3 bases: TGCGCCAGCAGCTTGGATGGCAGAGGAAACACCATATATTTT.

The rearrangement uses TRBV10-3 and TRBJ1-6, with D hard to call. Per the germline V gene, CDR1 is ENHRY and CDR2 is SYGVKD. The CDR3 has 15 residues. V lost 10 bases and J 0 bases, leaving 13 bases between the germline ends. The CDR3 is CATYVGSSYNSPLHF. CDR3 DNA: TGTGCCACCTATGTGGGGAGCTCCTATAATTCACCCCTCCACTTT.

This clone was seen a single time. The V call is TRBV4-3, the J call TRBJ2-2, with no clear D. Germline assignment: CDR1 LGHNA and CDR2 YSLEER. Trimming removed 0 bases from V and 6 bases from J, with 8 bases in between. There are 14 residues in the CDR3. The CDR3 region is CASSQELVPGELFF. The CDR3 DNA follows: TGCGCCAGCAGCCAAGAACTTGTGCCCGGGGAGCTGTTTTTT.

CDR3 nucleotide sequence: TGTGCCAGCAGCCCAGGGGGTTTAGCCAAAAACATTCAGTACTTC. Translating it yields CASSPGGLAKNIQYF. V gene TRBV5-6 combines with J gene TRBJ2-4, with TRBD1 matching over 7 bases. This CDR3 has 15 residues. The V gene end was trimmed by 4 bases and the J gene end by 0 bases; junction bases not matched to a gene: 4. Germline V gene data show CDR1 as SGHDT and CDR2 as YYEEEE.

In regard to this clone: Relative to the germline gene, one junction end is altered; a read error may explain this. The chain combines TRBV19 with TRBJ1-5; 7 bases match TRBD1. Germline CDR1 is LNHDA and CDR2 is SQIVND (reference sequence). CDR3 length: 10 amino acids. The CDR3 DNA sequence: TGCACAGGGGATGGACAGCCCCAGCATTTT. It encodes CTGDGQPQHF.

This chain links TRBV5-1 with TRBJ2-2; 8 bases line up with TRBD2. The CDR3 is made up of 17 amino acids. Germline CDR1 and CDR2: SGHRS and YFSETQ. V lost 1 base, J lost 0 bases, and 5 bases stayed unmatched. The CDR3 sequence: CASSLRTSQSNTGELFF. CDR3 nucleotides: TGCGCCAGCAGCTTGAGGACTAGCCAATCGAACACCGGGGAGCTGTTTTTT.

This clone has more than one count but fewer than ten. The chain links TRBV11-2 to TRBJ2-7, with 8 nucleotides matching TRBD2. J was trimmed by 2 bases and V by 5 bases; bases with no gene match: 8. This CDR3 spans 15 amino acids. The germline V gene encodes CDR1 SGHAT and CDR2 FQNNGV. The CDR3 DNA is TGTGCCAGCAGCCAGTTCACTAGCGGAACCTACGAGCAGTACTTC. It is translated as CASSQFTSGTYEQYF.

The chain carries TRBV28 and TRBJ1-4, with TRBD1 matching over 7 bases. The length of the CDR3 is 12 residues. The germline V gene has CDR1 MDHEN and CDR2 SYDVKM. As DNA, the CDR3 is TGTGCTGCGGGACAGATTAATGAAAAACTGTTTTTT. Translation gives CAAGQINEKLFF.

The chain couples TRBV4-2 to TRBJ2-5, with D unclear. The V and J ends lost 0 bases and 13 bases respectively, with 12 bases between them. In germline, CDR1 is LGHNA, CDR2 YNFKEQ. The CDR3 consists of 12 residues. CDR3 sequence reads: CASSQDLVKRYF. CDR3 bases: TGTGCCAGCAGCCAAGATCTAGTTAAGCGGTACTTC.

This chain links TRBV6-5 with TRBJ1-2, with D perhaps matching TRBD1 (6 bases). Germline CDR1 is MNHEY and CDR2 is SVGAGI. The CDR3 covers 14 residues. Trimming shortened V by 7 bases and J by 7 bases, and 19 bases separated the two germline ends. For the CDR3, the DNA is TGTGCCAGCAAATCACAGGGCAATTCGGGTGGCTACACCTTC. This codes for CASKSQGNSGGYTF.

The gene calls are TRBV19 and TRBJ2-6; 7 bases are shared with TRBD1. CDR3 length: 18 amino acids. J gave up 5 bases and V 2 bases, and 12 bases lay outside the gene matches. Looked up from germline, CDR1 is LNHDA and CDR2 is SQIVND (reference sequence). CDR3 amino acids: CASSISGQGVLWANVLTF. Here the CDR3 DNA reads TGTGCCAGTAGTATATCGGGGCAGGGGGTCCTCTGGGCCAACGTCCTGACTTTC.

The V and J genes are TRBV11-2 and TRBJ2-7; 7 positions agree with TRBD1. V lost 4 bases and J lost 5; bases outside the gene matches: 11. Germline CDR1 SGHAT, CDR2 FQNNGV. This CDR3 is built from 15 residues. CDR3 in amino acids: CASSSRTTGYNEQYF. DNA of the CDR3: TGTGCCAGCAGCTCCCGCACGACAGGGTATAACGAGCAGTACTTC.

The chain recombines TRBV4-1 with TRBJ2-7, with TRBD1 as a possible D gene (6 bases). V was clipped by 3 bases and J by 0 bases, with 15 bases between them. The CDR3 sequence is 16 residues long. Germline V gene data show CDR1 as MGHRA and CDR2 as YSYEKL. CDR3 DNA sequence: TGCGCCAGCAGCCATGTCACAGGGTTCAGCTCCTACGAGCAGTACTTC. Encoded protein: CASSHVTGFSSYEQYF.

The chain employs TRBV10-3 and TRBJ1-5; the match to TRBD1 covers 7 bases. This CDR3 contains 15 residues. Germline CDR1 ENHRY, CDR2 SYGVKD. V lost 7 bases to trimming and J lost 4 bases; unmatched junction nucleotides: 10. This CDR3 is CAIKDPDRPNQPQHF. CDR3 bases: TGTGCCATCAAAGACCCGGACAGGCCGAATCAGCCCCAGCATTTT.

About this clone: A read error may produce the germline difference seen at one junction end. The chain recombines TRBV6-5 with TRBJ1-2, with D perhaps TRBD1 (6 bases). The germline V gene has CDR1 MNHEY and CDR2 SVGAGI. The CDR3 has 14 residues. As DNA, the CDR3 is TGTGCCAGCACTTACCAGGTCGTAGAGGGGGGGTGCACCTTC. This sequence encodes CASTYQVVEGGCTF.

The rearrangement joins TRBV11-2 to TRBJ2-1, with 15 bases aligning to TRBD2. CDR1 and CDR2 (germline): SGHAT, FQNNGV. The CDR3 runs to 15 residues. V gave up 6 bases and J gave up 8 bases; unmatched junction bases: 5. The CDR3 DNA reads TGTGCCAGCAGGGGGGGACTAGCGGGAGGTGATGAGCAGTTCTTC. Translating it yields CASRGGLAGGDEQFF. The variable domain in full, completed from reference TRBV11-2 and TRBJ2-1, reads EAGVAQSPRYKIIEKRQSVAFWCNPISGHATLYWYQQILGQGPKLLIQFQNNGVVDDSQLPKDRFSAERLKGVDSTLKIQPAKLEDSAVYLCASRGGLAGGDEQFFGPGTRLTVL.